This T cell receptor beta chain was sequenced for a study of blood T cell repertoires in COVID-19. Study at large: Samples representing acute and convalescent COVID-19 were sourced from the United States, Italy and Spain.

V lost 2 bases and J 4 bases, leaving 14 bases between the germline ends. The germline V gene encodes CDR1 WNHNN and CDR2 SYGVQD (reference sequence). The CDR3 extends over 15 amino acids. Here immunoSEQ multiplex PCR was the method, and the copy in TCRdb shows in-frame clones only, minus some. The table has tens of thousands of clones, roughly 86% seen once. Source material: peripheral blood. The rearrangement links TRBV10-1 to TRBJ1-2; D possibly corresponds to TRBD1 (5 bases). This clonotype was sampled from an elderly man with active or convalescent COVID-19. CDR3 sequence reads: CASSEDLFGAYGYTF. In DNA form, the CDR3 reads TGCGCCAGCAGTGAGGACCTTTTTGGGGCCTATGGCTACACCTTC.